This T cell receptor (beta chain) was sequenced during a study of cytotoxic CD8 clonotypes in ibrutinib-treated CLL. Libraries were prepared by immunoSEQ multiplex PCR; TCRdb keeps only in-frame clonotypes and omits some of them. Of about 270,000 clones in the sample, 65% to 85% were seen once. This clone was recorded once. V was trimmed by 10 bases and J by 0 bases, leaving 15 bases between them. The CDR3 has 15 residues. Germline-derived CDR1 and CDR2 are WNHNN and SYGVQD (reference sequence). Cryopreserved PBMCs provided roughly 2 micrograms of genomic DNA for the TCR beta libraries. Sequenced here: PBMCs, sampled at disease progression, from a patient treated with ibrutinib. J is TRBJ2-2 and V is TRBV10-1, with D possibly TRBD1 on 5 matching bases. This TCR derives from a human donor with chronic lymphocytic leukemia. The CDR3 coding sequence is TGCGCCACCCACCGCAGGGTACCGAACACCGGGGAGCTGTTTTTT. This codes for CATHRRVPNTGELFF.